This is a list of T cell receptor beta chains from one sample in a study of T cell changes during pregnancy in multiple sclerosis. Assay used: immunoSEQ multiplex PCR; TCRdb lists only in-frame clones, some missing. The table includes tens of thousands of clones, around 91% detected once. The source was peripheral blood, collected in the third trimester of pregnancy. The receptors were gathered from a female donor in good health, enrolled as a control in a pregnancy study. Both conserved end residues are part of each CDR3. The D gene is left open where the match is weak. Clone size is not always given. Where it is, it says once, few, many or a class for expanded clones.

TRBJ1-3 - TRBV5-1 - CASSLLGGDGNTIYF TGCGCCAGCAGCTTGTTAGGAGGGGATGGAAACACCATATATTTT
TRBJ2-7 once TRBV27 - CASGGASSYEQYF TGTGCCAGTGGAGGGGCAAGCTCCTACGAGCAGTACTTC
TRBJ2-7 - TRBV7-2 - CASSLGQLYEQYF TGTGCCAGCAGCTTGGGACAACTATACGAGCAGTACTTC
TRBJ1-1 - TRBV10-2 - CASSASTGTEAFF TGCGCCAGCAGTGCCTCCACAGGGACTGAAGCTTTCTTT
TRBJ1-2 - TRBV14 - CASTGDGDYGYTF TGTGCCAGCACAGGGGACGGGGACTATGGCTACACCTTC
TRBJ1-1 - TRBV29-1 TRBD1 CSVARQGGPEAFF TGCAGCGTTGCGAGGCAGGGGGGCCCTGAAGCTTTCTTT
TRBJ1-6 - TRBV7-9 - CASSLRGARNSPLHF TGTGCCAGCAGCCTACGGGGGGCGCGTAATTCACCCCTCCACTTT
TRBJ2-5 - TRBV28 TRBD1 CASSSRDRIYQETQYF TGTGCCAGCAGTTCCCGGGACAGAATTTACCAAGAGACCCAGTACTTC
TRBJ2-7 - TRBV7-8 - CASSLVEDISYEQYF TGTGCCAGCAGCTTAGTCGAGGACATCTCCTACGAGCAGTACTTC
TRBJ2-5 - TRBV25-1 TRBD1 CASSGDRGETQYF TGTGCCAGCAGTGGGGACAGAGGAGAGACCCAGTACTTC
TRBJ2-1 once TRBV29-1 - CSVEDWQGPYNEQFF TGCAGCGTTGAAGATTGGCAGGGGCCCTACAATGAGCAGTTCTTC
TRBJ1-6 many TRBV5-6 - CASSLSPDNSPLHF TGTGCCAGCAGCTTGTCCCCCGATAATTCACCCCTCCACTTT
TRBJ2-7 - TRBV9 - CASSGEGDYEQYF TGTGCCAGCAGCGGTGAGGGTGACTACGAGCAGTACTTC
TRBJ1-5 - TRBV19 - CASSIDPNQPQHF TGTGCCAGTAGTATAGATCCAAATCAGCCCCAGCATTTT
TRBJ1-2 few TRBV30 - CAWSREGYGYTF TGTGCCTGGAGCAGGGAAGGCTATGGCTACACCTTC
TRBJ1-5 - TRBV19 TRBD1 CASRPDRVQPQHF TGTGCCAGTAGACCGGACAGGGTGCAGCCCCAGCATTTT